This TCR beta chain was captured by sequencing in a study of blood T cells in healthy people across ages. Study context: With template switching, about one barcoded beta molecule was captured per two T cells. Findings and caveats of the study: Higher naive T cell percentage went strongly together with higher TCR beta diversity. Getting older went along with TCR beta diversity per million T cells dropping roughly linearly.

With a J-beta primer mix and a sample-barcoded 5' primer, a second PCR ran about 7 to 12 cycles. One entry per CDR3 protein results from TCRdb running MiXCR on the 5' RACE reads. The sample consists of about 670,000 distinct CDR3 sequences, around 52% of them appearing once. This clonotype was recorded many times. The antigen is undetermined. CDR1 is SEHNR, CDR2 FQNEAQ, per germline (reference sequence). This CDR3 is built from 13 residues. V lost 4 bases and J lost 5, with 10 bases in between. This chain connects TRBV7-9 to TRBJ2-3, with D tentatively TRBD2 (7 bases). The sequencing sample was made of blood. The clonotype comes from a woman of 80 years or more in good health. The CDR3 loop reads CASSWEGGDTQYF. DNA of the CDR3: TGTGCCAGCAGCTGGGAGGGGGGAGATACGCAGTATTTT.